The text below deals with one T cell receptor beta chain. The antigen is not known. This sample is drawn from a study of cytomegalovirus exposure and HLA in healthy donors. The primer mix had 60 Vbeta and 13 Jbeta primers. TCRdb's table, derived via immunoSEQ multiplex PCR, lists solely in-frame clones and lacks some. The table includes fewer than 110,000 clones, around 85% detected once. General study points: Across HLA loci, a later analysis found differing TCR association rates, with DRB1 most and HLA-C fewest.

The CDR3 loop spans 15 amino acids. Germline V lookup: CDR1 SQVTM, CDR2 ANQGSEA. Trimming shortened V by 6 bases and J by 4 bases, and 22 bases separated the two germline ends. This sequence originates from a man younger than 45 in good health and CMV-seronegative. The source material was PBMCs. The chain employs TRBV29-1 and TRBJ2-7, with D perhaps matching TRBD2 (7 bases). CDR3 nucleotide sequence: TGCAGCGTAAATCCCGACGGCGGGGGCCTGTACGAGCAGTACTTC. Translated, it gives CSVNPDGGGLYEQYF.